Listed below are T cell receptor beta chains from one sample, sequenced in a study of control samples from healthy donors and cancer patients. Sequenced by immunoSEQ multiplex PCR; TCRdb stores in-frame clones only, minus some. The sample has roughly 130,000 clones; just under 95% are singletons. Sequencing input: blood. The receptors stem from a man younger than 40 in good health. Both conserved end residues are part of each CDR3. A D gene is named only where the DNA matches it firmly. Some rows mark clone size as missing; the rest say once, few, many or name a class of expanded clone.

V gene: TRBV9; clone size: .; D gene: .; J gene: TRBJ1-5; CDR3 DNA: TGTGCCAGCAGCGTAGGGGGTGGAGGGAATAGCAATCAGCCCCAGCATTTT; CDR3 protein: CASSVGGGGNSNQPQHF
V gene: TRBV5-1; clone size: .; D gene: TRBD1; J gene: TRBJ1-1; CDR3 DNA: TGCGCCAGCAGCCCCACCATGGGACAGGGGCACACTGAAGCTTTCTTT; CDR3 protein: CASSPTMGQGHTEAFF
V gene: TRBV28; clone size: .; D gene: .; J gene: TRBJ1-5; CDR3 DNA: TGTGCCAGCAGTTTGCGTCAGGGCGATCAGCCCCAGCATTTT; CDR3 protein: CASSLRQGDQPQHF
V gene: TRBV19; clone size: .; D gene: .; J gene: TRBJ1-2; CDR3 DNA: TGTGCCAGTAGTCCCCAACTGGGGTTGGGCTACACCTTC; CDR3 protein: CASSPQLGLGYTF
V gene: TRBV4-3; clone size: .; D gene: .; J gene: TRBJ1-1; CDR3 DNA: TGCGCCAGCAGCCGGTGGATGAACACTGAAGCTTTCTTT; CDR3 protein: CASSRWMNTEAFF
V gene: TRBV19; clone size: .; D gene: TRBD1; J gene: TRBJ1-5; CDR3 DNA: TGTGCCAGTAGTCACGACAGGGGCGGGGGTTATAGCAATCAGCCCCAGCATTTT; CDR3 protein: CASSHDRGGGYSNQPQHF
V gene: TRBV6-4; clone size: .; D gene: TRBD1; J gene: TRBJ2-3; CDR3 DNA: TGTGCCAGCAGTGGACAGGGGCACACAGATACGCAGTATTTT; CDR3 protein: CASSGQGHTDTQYF
V gene: TRBV7-3; clone size: .; D gene: .; J gene: TRBJ2-7; CDR3 DNA: TGTGCCAGCAGCTTAAACCACGGAGGTCCCTACGAGCAGTACTTC; CDR3 protein: CASSLNHGGPYEQYF
V gene: TRBV11-2; clone size: .; D gene: .; J gene: TRBJ2-7; CDR3 DNA: TGTGCCAGCAGCTTAGGGGCCGGGGGCTCCTACGAGCAGTACTTC; CDR3 protein: CASSLGAGGSYEQYF
V gene: TRBV3-1/TRBV3-2; clone size: .; D gene: .; J gene: TRBJ2-4; CDR3 DNA: TGTGCCAGCAGCCTTCGACTATCGGGACCTCGTAACATTCAGTACTTC; CDR3 protein: CASSLRLSGPRNIQYF
V gene: TRBV6-2/TRBV6-3; clone size: .; D gene: .; J gene: TRBJ1-5; CDR3 DNA: TGTGCCAGCAGTTACGGCCAGGGCCTTAGCAATCAGCCCCAGCATTTT; CDR3 protein: CASSYGQGLSNQPQHF
V gene: TRBV11-2; clone size: .; D gene: .; J gene: TRBJ1-2; CDR3 DNA: TGTGCCAGCAGCGCCCCGGGGAGCGGACCCTTTAACTATGGCTACACCTTC; CDR3 protein: CASSAPGSGPFNYGYTF
V gene: TRBV7-2; clone size: .; D gene: TRBD1; J gene: TRBJ2-1; CDR3 DNA: TGTGCCAGCACTCTTATGGGGACAGGGTCCAATGAGCAGTTCTTC; CDR3 protein: CASTLMGTGSNEQFF
V gene: TRBV7-9; clone size: few; D gene: .; J gene: TRBJ1-5; CDR3 DNA: TGTGCCAGCAGCTTAGGGGGGTCAGGACAGCCCCAGCATTTT; CDR3 protein: CASSLGGSGQPQHF
V gene: TRBV4-1; clone size: .; D gene: .; J gene: TRBJ2-7; CDR3 DNA: TGCGCCAGCAGCCAGGAGGGCTCCTACGAGCAGTACTTC; CDR3 protein: CASSQEGSYEQYF
V gene: TRBV27; clone size: .; D gene: .; J gene: TRBJ2-5; CDR3 DNA: TGTGCCAGCAGTACTAGGGAAGAGACCCAGTACTTC; CDR3 protein: CASSTREETQYF
V gene: TRBV7-9; clone size: once; D gene: TRBD1; J gene: TRBJ1-2; CDR3 DNA: TGTGCCAGCAGCTTAGCCCGGACAGGGGGCGACTATGGCTACACCTTC; CDR3 protein: CASSLARTGGDYGYTF
V gene: TRBV18; clone size: once; D gene: .; J gene: TRBJ1-1; CDR3 DNA: TGTGCCAGCTCACCACGGGGATCAGAAGCTTTCTTT; CDR3 protein: CASSPRGSEAFF
V gene: TRBV29-1; clone size: .; D gene: .; J gene: TRBJ1-2; CDR3 DNA: TGCAGCGTTGGGGAACGGGCCGCTAACTATGGCTACACCTTC; CDR3 protein: CSVGERAANYGYTF
V gene: TRBV5-4; clone size: .; D gene: .; J gene: TRBJ1-3; CDR3 DNA: TGTGCCAGCAGTCCCAGGACTTCAGGAAACACCATATATTTT; CDR3 protein: CASSPRTSGNTIYF
V gene: TRBV29-1; clone size: .; D gene: TRBD2; J gene: TRBJ2-1; CDR3 DNA: TGCAGCGTTGAAGGCCTAGCGGGGGTCGGTGAGCAGTTCTTC; CDR3 protein: CSVEGLAGVGEQFF
V gene: TRBV10-3; clone size: .; D gene: .; J gene: TRBJ2-7; CDR3 DNA: TGTGCCATCAGTGAGACAGGCGAGCAGTACTTC; CDR3 protein: CAISETGEQYF
V gene: TRBV9; clone size: .; D gene: .; J gene: TRBJ1-1; CDR3 DNA: TGTGCCAGCAGTCGTAGTGACACTGAAGCTTTCTTT; CDR3 protein: CASSRSDTEAFF
V gene: TRBV29-1; clone size: once; D gene: .; J gene: TRBJ1-1; CDR3 DNA: TGCAGCGTTGAAGAAAGGGACACTGAAGCTTTCTTT; CDR3 protein: CSVEERDTEAFF
V gene: TRBV19; clone size: .; D gene: .; J gene: TRBJ1-1; CDR3 DNA: TGTGCCAGTAGTATCGACAGAGAAGCTTTCTTT; CDR3 protein: CASSIDREAFF
V gene: TRBV6-6; clone size: once; D gene: .; J gene: TRBJ1-5; CDR3 DNA: TGTGCCAGCAGTTTCGGACGGGGGAGCAATCAGCCCCAGCATTTT; CDR3 protein: CASSFGRGSNQPQHF
V gene: TRBV7-9; clone size: .; D gene: .; J gene: TRBJ2-5; CDR3 DNA: TGTGCCAGCAGCTTAGGGCGGGGATCCGAAGAGACCCAGTACTTC; CDR3 protein: CASSLGRGSEETQYF
V gene: TRBV29-1; clone size: .; D gene: .; J gene: TRBJ2-7; CDR3 DNA: TGCAGCGTTGCTGGATTACCCTACGAGCAGTACTTC; CDR3 protein: CSVAGLPYEQYF
V gene: TRBV4-3; clone size: .; D gene: TRBD2; J gene: TRBJ2-5; CDR3 DNA: TGCGCCAGCAGCCAAGACGGGGGGGAGGAGACCCAGTACTTC; CDR3 protein: CASSQDGGEETQYF
V gene: TRBV7-9; clone size: .; D gene: .; J gene: TRBJ2-7; CDR3 DNA: TGTGCCAGCAGCAACCGGGACCGAAGCTACGAGCAGTACTTC; CDR3 protein: CASSNRDRSYEQYF
V gene: TRBV7-9; clone size: .; D gene: TRBD2; J gene: TRBJ2-1; CDR3 DNA: TGTGCCAGCAGTTTAGCGGGGGGTCGGTTGGCGGAGCAGTTCTTC; CDR3 protein: CASSLAGGRLAEQFF
V gene: TRBV3-1/TRBV3-2; clone size: .; D gene: TRBD2; J gene: TRBJ2-3; CDR3 DNA: TGTGCCAGCAGCCAAGGGCCTAGCGGGTGGACAGATACGCAGTATTTT; CDR3 protein: CASSQGPSGWTDTQYF
V gene: TRBV4-3; clone size: .; D gene: .; J gene: TRBJ2-3; CDR3 DNA: TGCGCCAGCAGCCACGCGGACTCGTCCCCCACAGATACGCAGTATTTT; CDR3 protein: CASSHADSSPTDTQYF
V gene: TRBV14; clone size: .; D gene: .; J gene: TRBJ1-1; CDR3 DNA: TGTGCCAGCAGCCCCGATATGGGGGGCGCTTTCCGAACTGAAGCTTTCTTT; CDR3 protein: CASSPDMGGAFRTEAFF
V gene: TRBV7-9; clone size: .; D gene: TRBD2; J gene: TRBJ2-1; CDR3 DNA: TGTGCCAGCACCCGGAGCGGGGGGGCAGCTAATGAGCAGTTCTTC; CDR3 protein: CASTRSGGAANEQFF
V gene: TRBV3-1/TRBV3-2; clone size: .; D gene: .; J gene: TRBJ2-5; CDR3 DNA: TGTGCCAGCAGCCTGGGGGGGCGGGAGACCCAGTACTTC; CDR3 protein: CASSLGGRETQYF
V gene: TRBV29-1; clone size: .; D gene: .; J gene: TRBJ2-7; CDR3 DNA: TGCAGCGTTGTAGGCGGGGGGCAGGGGGACGAGCAGTACTTC; CDR3 protein: CSVVGGGQGDEQYF
V gene: TRBV6-2/TRBV6-3; clone size: few; D gene: .; J gene: TRBJ2-7; CDR3 DNA: TGTGCCAGCAGCCTGACCGATTCCGACGAGCAGTACTTC; CDR3 protein: CASSLTDSDEQYF
V gene: TRBV30; clone size: .; D gene: .; J gene: TRBJ2-7; CDR3 DNA: TGTGCCTGGAGTGTACGGCGAGAGCAGTACTTC; CDR3 protein: CAWSVRREQYF
V gene: TRBV3-1/TRBV3-2; clone size: .; D gene: .; J gene: TRBJ2-5; CDR3 DNA: TGTGCCAGCAGCCCGGGTGGGGCCGCGCAAGAGACCCAGTACTTC; CDR3 protein: CASSPGGAAQETQYF
V gene: TRBV7-2; clone size: .; D gene: .; J gene: TRBJ2-6; CDR3 DNA: TGTGCCAGCAGCTCTTCACCAGGGGCCGGGGCCAACGTCCTGACTTTC; CDR3 protein: CASSSSPGAGANVLTF
V gene: TRBV2; clone size: .; D gene: .; J gene: TRBJ1-5; CDR3 DNA: TGTGCCAGCAGTGGCACCAGGGGTGACAATCAGCCCCAGCATTTT; CDR3 protein: CASSGTRGDNQPQHF
V gene: TRBV27; clone size: .; D gene: .; J gene: TRBJ2-7; CDR3 DNA: TGTGCCAGCAGTCCCCCGGGCGGGGACGGACTCTACGAGCAGTACTTC; CDR3 protein: CASSPPGGDGLYEQYF
V gene: TRBV6-4; clone size: once; D gene: TRBD1; J gene: TRBJ1-1; CDR3 DNA: TGTGCCAGCAGTCGGACAGGGGATCGGGCTGAAGCTTTCTTT; CDR3 protein: CASSRTGDRAEAFF
V gene: TRBV5-1; clone size: .; D gene: .; J gene: TRBJ2-1; CDR3 DNA: TGCGCCAGCAGCTTGGAAGGCGGGGGCAGGCATGAGCAGTTCTTC; CDR3 protein: CASSLEGGGRHEQFF
V gene: TRBV15; clone size: .; D gene: .; J gene: TRBJ1-4; CDR3 DNA: TGTGCCACCAGCAGAGGAGGAGGGCAGGGGTGGGAAAAACTGTTTTTT; CDR3 protein: CATSRGGGQGWEKLFF
V gene: TRBV14; clone size: .; D gene: .; J gene: TRBJ1-1; CDR3 DNA: TGTGCCAGCAGCTTGGGGATGAACACTGAAGCTTTCTTT; CDR3 protein: CASSLGMNTEAFF
V gene: TRBV7-9; clone size: .; D gene: .; J gene: TRBJ1-4; CDR3 DNA: TGTGCCAGCACCTCGGGGCAGGTTAATGAAAAACTGTTTTTT; CDR3 protein: CASTSGQVNEKLFF
V gene: TRBV6-6; clone size: .; D gene: .; J gene: TRBJ1-6; CDR3 DNA: TGTGCCAGCAGTTATCAGGCTTCACCCCTCCACTTT; CDR3 protein: CASSYQASPLHF
V gene: TRBV19; clone size: .; D gene: TRBD2; J gene: TRBJ2-5; CDR3 DNA: TGTGCCAGTAGTATCGGCGCTAGCGGGGGGGCCCGGCAGACCCAGTACTTC; CDR3 protein: CASSIGASGGARQTQYF
V gene: TRBV6-5; clone size: once; D gene: .; J gene: TRBJ1-2; CDR3 DNA: TGTGCCAGCAGTTACTTCGGAGGTTATGGCTACACCTTC; CDR3 protein: CASSYFGGYGYTF
V gene: TRBV7-3; clone size: few; D gene: .; J gene: TRBJ2-2; CDR3 DNA: TGTGCCAGCAGCTTAAGCACCGGGGAGCTGTTTTTT; CDR3 protein: CASSLSTGELFF
V gene: TRBV7-9; clone size: .; D gene: .; J gene: TRBJ1-6; CDR3 DNA: TGTGCCAGCAGCTCGACTCAATCCAGCTCCTATAATTCACCCCTCCACTTT; CDR3 protein: CASSSTQSSSYNSPLHF
V gene: TRBV28; clone size: .; D gene: .; J gene: TRBJ2-5; CDR3 DNA: TGTGCCAGCAACGGCAGGGCAGGGAGTAAGGAGACCCAGTACTTC; CDR3 protein: CASNGRAGSKETQYF